Ten or more counts support the clone carrying this TCR beta chain. The data originate from a study of neurological immune-mediated disorders. Trimming took 4 bases from V and 5 from J, leaving 15 bases between them. The CDR3 runs 14 residues. In germline, CDR1 is SGHDT, CDR2 YYEEEE. One entry per CDR3 protein results from TCRdb running MiXCR on the 5' RACE reads. Among about 66,000 distinct CDR3 sequences listed, roughly 3.9% were seen once. The sequence derives from a man younger than 45 with multiple sclerosis. This chain joins TRBV5-6 and TRBJ2-5, with D maybe TRBD1 (5 bases). Sequenced: PBMCs. CDR3 DNA: TGTGCCAGCAGCCCTAGGGGCAGGGCGGAGACCCAGTACTTC. This gives the protein CASSPRGRAETQYF.